The T cell receptor (beta chain) under discussion was sequenced for a study of graft-versus-host responses after intestinal transplantation (dated by TCRdb to the early 2020s). Broadly, across the study: The transplants that recipients got were multivisceral, liver-intestinal, or isolated intestinal. Alloreactive clones were identified by sequencing pre-transplant mixed lymphocyte reaction products and comparing them with unstimulated pre-transplant donor and recipient T cells. The cohort enrolled some 24 intestinal transplant recipients, one of whom was a retransplant, and a few patients without pretransplant specimens were excluded. Every recipient was given anti-thymocyte globulin induction, then maintenance tacrolimus and steroids for 3 to 4 years. Rather than being sequenced by the commercial service, samples from a few later patients were sequenced in-house on an Illumina MiSeq and processed with MiXCR. Donor T cell macrochimerism was defined as a peak of at least 4% donor T cells among recipient peripheral blood mononuclear cells. Bulk TCR-beta CDR3 sequencing was used to track graft-versus-host and host-versus-graft alloreactive T cell clones in the graft, circulation and bone marrow after intestinal transplantation.

What the study reported, not specific to this receptor: Peak levels of circulating GvH clones were associated with declines in HvG clones early after transplant. Patients with donor T cell macrochimerism had high GvH to HvG T cell clonal ratios in their allografts. The conclusions were limited by the relatively low number and heterogeneity of the intestinal transplant patients. GvH clones turned up in recipient bone marrow, with some appearing earlier in ileal mucosa or blood, a pattern consistent with an intestinal mucosal origin.

With respect to this clone: The target of this receptor is not known. No base quality information exists; no much larger clone differs at one position.

The V and J ends are trimmed by 6 bases and 6 bases, leaving 21 bases between them. Including cysteine and phenylalanine, the CDR3 has 15 amino acids. This entry keeps only the CDR3 DNA: 45 bases, framed from base 1. CDR1 and CDR2, per the germline V gene (reference sequence), are MNHEY and SMNVEV. Reading the label with the study, this specimen's time point is: cells obtained before transplantation from donor or recipient. CD3+CD4+ and CD3+CD8+ populations were FACS-sorted from unstimulated pre-transplant donor and recipient cells taken from spleen or lymph nodes. Libraries were prepared through the immunoSEQ multiplex PCR assay. In most patients, genomic DNA was isolated using the Qiagen DNeasy Blood and Tissue Kit and sent frozen to Adaptive Biotechnologies for TCR sequencing. For most patients, high-throughput TCR-beta CDR3 sequencing of genomic DNA was performed by Adaptive Biotechnologies. On the authors' methods: Adaptive's ImmunoSEQ software was the source of the TCR sequencing data for about 17 patients, while a few other patients were processed with MiXCR and VDJtools. To correct CD4 versus CD8 sorting errors, sequences present in both subsets at a frequency ratio below 5:1 were removed. CDR3 nucleotide sequences shared between donor and recipient were removed because their origin could not be assigned. At least 2-fold expansion over unstimulated cells and a minimum CFSE-low frequency of 0.002% (template counts) or 0.001% (read counts) were required for clones to be classified as alloreactive. Clones were considered mappable if detected in sequenced pre-transplant spleen, lymph node, or MLR CFSE-low populations of the donor or recipient. Cumulative frequency of alloreactive clones was calculated as a percentage of all sequences weighted by copy number. TCRdb retrieved this table from immuneACCESS and kept in-frame rearrangements only. Not all clones are present; in checked studies, unresolved V genes account for under half, and no reason is known for the remainder. The V and J calls and clone size come from that table; D and trimming were worked out from the DNA. Across this sample there are about 89,000 clones, with 92% seen only once. The ten most abundant clones make up about 0.3% of the sample.

The sequence was collected from a human donor who received an intestinal transplant. Sequenced here: unstimulated CD4+ T cells sorted from spleen or lymph node cells, sampled before intestinal transplant. The chain was built from TRBV27 and TRBJ2-7, and possibly TRBD2, on 5 matching bases. The CDR3 protein is CASRRKLDFISEQYF. The nucleotides read TGTGCCAGCAGGCGAAAACTAGATTTTATATCCGAGCAGTACTTC.